The 32 T cell receptor beta chains below come from one sample, sequenced in a study of blood T cell repertoires in COVID-19. Some clones are missing from TCRdb's copy, which holds only in-frame ones; the method was immunoSEQ multiplex PCR. The sample consists of 88,000 or so clones, around 80% of them appearing once. Sequenced material: peripheral blood. The receptors originated from an elderly man with acute or convalescent COVID-19.

As DNA, the CDR3 is TGTGCCAGCAGCCCTCTTAAGTTCAGCTCTGGAAACACCATATATTTT. It specifies CASSPLKFSSGNTIYF. The chain links TRBV6-2 or TRBV6-3 to TRBJ1-3; D remains unclear. Trimming cost V 6 bases and J 0 bases, with 15 bases left between them. Germline-derived CDR1 and CDR2 are MNHEY and SVGEGT. The CDR3 loop spans 16 amino acids.

The V gene is TRBV7-3, the J gene TRBJ1-2; TRBD1 might be the D (5 bases). Germline V lookup: CDR1 SGHTA, CDR2 FQGTGA. The CDR3 spans 14 residues. With 2 bases removed from V and 4 bases from J, the gap between germline ends came to 11 bases. Written as DNA, the CDR3 is TGTGCCAGCAGCTTATCCGGGGGTGCCTATGGCTACACCTTC. Translating it yields CASSLSGGAYGYTF.

The chain is built from TRBV13 and TRBJ1-6; TRBD1 aligns across 9 bases. Germline V gene lookup returns CDR1 PRHDT and CDR2 FYEKMQ (reference sequence). The CDR3 sequence is 13 residues long. In DNA, the CDR3 is TGTGTCAAGGACAGGGGTTATAATTCACCCCTCCACTTT. Encoded protein: CVKDRGYNSPLHF.

This chain uses TRBV19 with TRBJ2-7, with TRBD1 as a possible D gene (5 bases). This CDR3 has 14 residues. Germline CDR1 LNHDA, CDR2 SQIVND (reference sequence). The V gene lost 1 base and the J gene lost 4 bases, with 11 bases spanning the gap. CDR3: CASSIGRGRYEQYF. DNA for the CDR3: TGTGCCAGTAGTATAGGAAGGGGCCGATACGAGCAGTACTTC.

This chain connects TRBV19 to TRBJ2-7; 9 nucleotides agree with TRBD1. The CDR3 loop spans 15 amino acids. J was trimmed by 6 bases and V by 10 bases; bases with no gene match: 16. The germline V gene encodes CDR1 LNHDA and CDR2 SQIVND (reference sequence). The CDR3, as DNA: TGTGCCACCACGCATACAGGGGGCGCCAGGGTCGAGCAGTACTTC. Translating gives CATTHTGGARVEQYF.

This clone appeared once. An end of the junction differs from the germline gene, which may be a read error. This same CDR3 is encoded by further DNA sequences in the sample. This chain joins TRBV5-1 and TRBJ1-1; 11 bases fit TRBD1. There are 16 residues in the CDR3. Germline V gene lookup returns CDR1 SGHRS and CDR2 YFSETQ. The CDR3 DNA reads as TGTGCCAGCAGTCAGCCGGACAGGGGGCTGAAGACTGAAGCTTTCTTT. Translated, it gives CASSQPDRGLKTEAFF.

The CDR3 bases are TGTGCCAGCAGTTTAGCGGGGTTTCGTCAGCCCCAGCATTTT. Its protein product is CASSLAGFRQPQHF. This chain links TRBV28 with TRBJ1-5; D remains unclear. V shed 2 bases and J shed 6 bases, with 11 bases lying between them. CDR3 size: 14 residues. CDR1 is MDHEN, CDR2 SYDVKM, per germline. Filled out from reference TRBV28 and TRBJ1-5, the complete variable domain reads DVKVTQSSRYLVKRTGEKVFLECVQDMDHENMFWYRQDPGLGLRLIYFSYDVKMKEKGDIPEGYSVSREKKERFSLILESASTNQTSMYLCASSLAGFRQPQHFGDGTRLSIL.

CDR3 amino acids: CASSFDTRSGNTIYF. CDR3 nucleotides: TGTGCCAGCAGTTTTGACACTAGGTCGGGAAACACCATATATTTT. V usage is TRBV2 and J usage is TRBJ1-3; D not resolved. This CDR3 has 15 residues. Trimming removed 5 bases at V and 4 bases at J, with 15 bases between. The germline CDR1 and CDR2 sequences are SNHLY and FYNNEI.

This clone was observed a handful of times. The chain joins TRBV2 to TRBJ1-1; D possibly corresponds to TRBD1 (6 bases). Per germline, CDR1 SNHLY and CDR2 FYNNEI. V lost 5 bases and J lost 6, with 25 bases in between. The CDR3 sequence is 17 residues long. CDR3: CASSPPRGRQLRAEAFF. For the CDR3, the DNA is TGTGCCAGCAGTCCTCCCAGGGGACGGCAACTTCGGGCTGAAGCTTTCTTT.

The V gene is TRBV5-1, the J gene TRBJ1-2; D is unclear. The V gene lost 0 bases and the J gene lost 7 bases, with 10 bases spanning the gap. The CDR3 has 13 residues. Germline loops: CDR1 SGHRS, CDR2 YFSETQ. The CDR3: CASSLALAGGYTF. The DNA for the CDR3 is TGCGCCAGCAGCTTGGCACTTGCCGGTGGCTACACCTTC.

V usage is TRBV7-8 and J usage is TRBJ2-7; D is possibly TRBD1 (6 bases). Trimming shortened V by 2 bases and J by 4 bases, and 9 bases separated the two germline ends. This CDR3 has 13 residues. The V gene's germline CDR1 is SGHVS and CDR2 FQNEAQ. Here the CDR3 reads CASSLHQGYEQYF. CDR3 coding DNA: TGTGCCAGCAGCTTACACCAGGGGTACGAGCAGTACTTC.

This chain uses TRBV5-1 with TRBJ1-4; D call uncertain. Germline V lookup: CDR1 SGHRS, CDR2 YFSETQ. The CDR3 is 13 residues long. Trimming stripped 5 bases from V and 8 bases from J, with 13 bases between. The CDR3 reads CASRWRVGEKLFF. CDR3 nucleotides: TGCGCCAGCAGGTGGAGGGTTGGGGAAAAACTGTTTTTT.

This chain connects TRBV30 to TRBJ1-3; possibly TRBD1 for D (5 bases). Per the germline V gene, CDR1 is GTSNPN and CDR2 is SVGIG (reference sequence). This CDR3 has 12 amino acids. Trimming took off 5 bases at V and 3 bases at J, with 8 bases between the two ends. The CDR3 DNA reads TGTGCCTGGGCAGGGTATGGAAACACCATATATTTT. Translating it yields CAWAGYGNTIYF. The full variable domain, completed using reference TRBV30 and TRBJ1-3, is SQTIHQWPATLVQPVGSPLSLECTVEGTSNPNLYWYRQAAGRGLQLLFYSVGIGQISSEVPQNLSASRPQDRQFILSSKKLLLSDSGFYLCAWAGYGNTIYFGEGSWLTVV.

The J gene is TRBJ2-3, the V gene TRBV13, with 7 bases matching TRBD1. The CDR3 loop spans 16 amino acids. Germline V gene lookup returns CDR1 PRHDT and CDR2 FYEKMQ (reference sequence). Trimming removed 1 base from V and 5 bases from J; junction bases left unmatched: 9. The CDR3 DNA reads as TGTGCCAGCAGCTTAGATGCGACAGGGATCCGAGATACGCAGTATTTT. It codes for CASSLDATGIRDTQYF.

This clone was recorded many times. The V and J genes are TRBV14 and TRBJ2-5, with unresolved D. The CDR3 loop spans 13 amino acids. Trimming shortened V by 1 base and J by 2 bases, and 5 bases separated the two germline ends. Germline lookup yields CDR1 SGHDN and CDR2 FVKESK. The CDR3 DNA is TGTGCCAGCAGCCAAGTCCAGCAAGAGACCCAGTACTTC. It specifies CASSQVQQETQYF.

The chain couples TRBV7-8 to TRBJ1-2; D unclear. The V gene's germline CDR1 is SGHVS and CDR2 FQNEAQ. Trimming removed 1 base from V and 4 bases from J, with 10 bases in between. The CDR3 has 14 amino acids. CDR3 sequence reads: CASSLDEGSYGYTF. In nucleotides, the CDR3 is TGTGCCAGCAGCTTAGATGAGGGATCCTATGGCTACACCTTC.

The V gene is TRBV6-5, the J gene TRBJ2-1; possibly TRBD1 for D (6 bases). Trimming cost V 7 bases and J 6 bases, with 10 bases left between them. CDR3 length: 12 amino acids. CDR1 is MNHEY, CDR2 SVGAGI, per germline. CDR3 region: CASTGQTNEQFF. The CDR3 DNA is TGTGCCAGCACCGGACAGACCAATGAGCAGTTCTTC.

This clone was observed a single time. CDR3 region: CASSLDSSYNSPLHF. DNA of the CDR3: TGTGCCAGCAGCTTAGATAGCTCCTATAATTCACCCCTCCACTTT. V is TRBV7-2 and J is TRBJ1-6; D gene ambiguous. The CDR3 contains 15 residues. The V and J ends lost 1 base and 0 bases respectively, with 4 bases between them. CDR1 and CDR2 from the germline V gene are SGHTA and FQGNSA.

J is TRBJ1-1 and V is TRBV7-8; D ambiguous. There are 14 residues in the CDR3. Trimming took off 1 base at V and 5 bases at J, with 11 bases between the two ends. CDR1 is SGHVS and CDR2 is FQNEAQ in the germline V gene. CDR3 sequence: CASSLDERQTEAFF. The CDR3 DNA reads TGTGCCAGCAGCTTAGACGAGCGGCAAACTGAAGCTTTCTTT.

V is TRBV10-1 and J is TRBJ1-5; tentative D call: TRBD1 (5 bases). Trimming left V 3 bases short and J 2 bases short, with 17 bases between. CDR1 is WNHNN, CDR2 SYGVQD, per germline (reference sequence). The CDR3 has 17 amino acids. CDR3 nucleotides: TGCGCCAGCAGTGAAGCGGCGGGGGGAGGTGGCAATCAGCCCCAGCATTTT. Translation gives CASSEAAGGGGNQPQHF.

The rearrangement uses TRBV7-8 and TRBJ1-5; no definite D call. The V end lost 4 bases, the J end lost 7 bases, and 11 bases lay between the germline ends. The CDR3 has 13 residues. The germline V gene encodes CDR1 SGHVS and CDR2 FQNEAQ. CDR3 region: CASSSVEGQPQHF. The CDR3 DNA is TGTGCCAGCAGCTCAGTCGAGGGCCAGCCCCAGCATTTT. Based on the CDR3 plus reference TRBV7-8 and TRBJ1-5, the full variable domain is GAGVSQSPRYKVAKRGQDVALRCDPISGHVSLFWYQQALGQGPEFLTYFQNEAQLDKSGLPSDRFFAERPEGSVSTLKIQRTQQEDSAVYLCASSSVEGQPQHFGDGTRLSIL.

V usage is TRBV5-5 and J usage is TRBJ1-2, with a tentative D call TRBD1 (5 bases). CDR3 size: 17 residues. Germline V CDR1 and CDR2: SGHKS, YYEKEE (reference sequence). V was shortened by 4 bases and J by 4 bases, with 23 bases between the two germline ends. As DNA, the CDR3 is TGTGCCAGCAGCCGAACTGAAGACAGCTCTCCGGGCTATGGCTACACCTTC. This codes for CASSRTEDSSPGYGYTF.

The rearrangement joins TRBV7-2 to TRBJ1-4; possibly TRBD1 for D (6 bases). V lost 5 bases and J lost 4, with 8 bases in between. Per germline, CDR1 SGHTA and CDR2 FQGNSA. The CDR3 spans 13 residues. The CDR3 coding sequence is TGTGCCAGCAGCGAGGACAGTAATGAAAAACTGTTTTTT. Translation: CASSEDSNEKLFF.

V gene TRBV6-1 combines with J gene TRBJ2-5; 7 positions match TRBD2. The CDR3 runs 15 residues. V gave up 3 bases and J gave up 3 bases; unmatched junction bases: 7. Germline loops: CDR1 MNHNS, CDR2 SASEGT. The CDR3 bases are TGTGCCAGCAGTGAGTTGGGGAGCGGGGAAGAGACCCAGTACTTC. Translating gives CASSELGSGEETQYF.

V usage is TRBV18 and J usage is TRBJ1-5; TRBD1 is a possible D gene (6 bases). V was shortened by 6 bases and J by 0 bases, with 12 bases between the two germline ends. Germline V gives CDR1 KGHSH, CDR2 LQKENI. The CDR3 consists of 15 residues. CDR3 protein: CASSDSLNSNQPQHF. In DNA form, the CDR3 reads TGTGCCAGCTCGGACAGTTTAAATAGCAATCAGCCCCAGCATTTT.

This chain uses TRBV5-8 with TRBJ2-5; TRBD2 aligns across 11 bases. Germline CDR1 SGHTS, CDR2 YDEGEE. Trimming removed 4 bases from V and 3 bases from J; junction bases left unmatched: 11. The CDR3 has 17 residues. The CDR3 spells CASSSRASGGLKETQYF. CDR3 sequence (DNA): TGTGCCAGCAGCAGCCGGGCTAGCGGGGGGCTTAAAGAGACCCAGTACTTC.

The rearrangement uses TRBV29-1 and TRBJ2-7; TRBD1 matches 9 bases. This CDR3 is built from 12 residues. The V gene end was trimmed by 6 bases and the J gene end by 1 base; junction bases not matched to a gene: 1. Germline CDR1 SQVTM, CDR2 ANQGSEA. The CDR3 sequence is CSVGTGSYEQYF. The CDR3 region has the DNA TGCAGCGTCGGGACAGGGTCCTACGAGCAGTACTTC.

The gene calls are TRBV2 and TRBJ2-3; 10 positions match TRBD1. V trimming: 3 bases; J trimming: 4 bases; junction bases outside the gene matches: 4. Germline lookup yields CDR1 SNHLY and CDR2 FYNNEI. CDR3 length: 15 amino acids. This CDR3 reads CASSEGDRGADTQYF. The CDR3 coding sequence is TGTGCCAGCAGTGAGGGGGACAGGGGCGCAGATACGCAGTATTTT.

The rearrangement joins TRBV6-6 to TRBJ1-2, with D unclear. The CDR3 sequence is 15 residues long. Trimming left V 0 bases short and J 3 bases short, with 11 bases between. Germline assignment: CDR1 MNHNY and CDR2 SVGAGI (reference sequence). The CDR3 nucleotides are TGTGCCAGCAGTTACTCGGGAGACGTAGACTATGGCTACACCTTC. As protein: CASSYSGDVDYGYTF.

The chain carries TRBV20-1 and TRBJ1-6; D call uncertain. Trimming took 3 bases from V and 9 from J, leaving 9 bases between them. The CDR3 runs 12 residues. Germline V gene data show CDR1 as DFQATT and CDR2 as SNEGSKA (reference sequence). This CDR3 reads CSASESSSPLHF. CDR3 sequence (DNA): TGCAGTGCTAGTGAGAGTAGTTCACCCCTCCACTTT.

The chain recombines TRBV7-6 with TRBJ2-3; perhaps TRBD2 as D (7 bases). The ends were cut back, 5 bases at V and 1 base at J, with 25 bases in the middle. Looked up from germline, CDR1 is SGHVS and CDR2 is FNYEAQ. The CDR3 contains 19 residues. CDR3: CASSKVGAGAQQRTDTQYF. CDR3 sequence (DNA): TGTGCCAGCAGCAAGGTTGGGGCGGGGGCCCAACAGCGCACAGATACGCAGTATTTT.

This chain joins TRBV27 and TRBJ1-3; D gene unclear. Germline CDR1 reads MNHEY; CDR2 reads SMNVEV (reference sequence). V lost 5 bases to trimming and J lost 0 bases, with 5 bases between them. This CDR3 spans 13 amino acids. CDR3 region: CASSGSSGNTIYF. The CDR3 DNA reads TGTGCCAGCAGTGGGAGCTCTGGAAACACCATATATTTT.